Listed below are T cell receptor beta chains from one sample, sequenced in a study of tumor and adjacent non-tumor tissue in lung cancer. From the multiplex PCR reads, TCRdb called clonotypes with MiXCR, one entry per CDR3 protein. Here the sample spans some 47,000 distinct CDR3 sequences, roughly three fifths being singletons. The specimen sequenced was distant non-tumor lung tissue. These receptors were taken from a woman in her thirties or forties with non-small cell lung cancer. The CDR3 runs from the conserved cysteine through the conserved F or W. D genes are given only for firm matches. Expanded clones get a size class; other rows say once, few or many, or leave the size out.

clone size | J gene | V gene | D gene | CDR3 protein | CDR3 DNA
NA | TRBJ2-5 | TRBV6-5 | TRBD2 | CASSQSGRSWETQYF | TGTGCCAGCAGTCAAAGCGGGAGGTCATGGGAGACCCAGTATTTC
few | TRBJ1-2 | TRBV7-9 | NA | CASSRPGRGYGYTF | TGTGCCAGCAGCCGTCCGGGGCGGGGCTATGGCTACACCTTC
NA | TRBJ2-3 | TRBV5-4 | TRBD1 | CAGSLGQGVDRQYF | TGTGCCGGCAGCTTGGGACAGGGGGTCGATAGGCAGTATTTT
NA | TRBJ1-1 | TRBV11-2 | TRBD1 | CASSFSRGNIEALF | TGTGCCAGCAGCTTTTCCAGGGGGAACATTGAAGCTCTCTTT
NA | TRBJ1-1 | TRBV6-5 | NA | CASGNKGPEAFF | TGTGCCAGTGGCAACAAGGGGCCTGAAGCTTTCTTT
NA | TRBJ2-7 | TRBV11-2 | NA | CVSSLGDYEQYF | TGTGTCAGTAGCTTGGGAGATTACGAGCAATACTTC
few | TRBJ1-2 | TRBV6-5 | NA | CASSPGAGEHANYGYTF | TGTGCCAGCAGTCCCGGGGCAGGGGAGCACGCTAACTATGGCTACACCTTC
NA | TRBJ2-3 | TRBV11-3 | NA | CACNRETGTQYF | TGTGCCTGCAACCGGGAGACAGGTACGCAGTATTTT
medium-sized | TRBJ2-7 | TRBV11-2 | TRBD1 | CASSRSQGASSYEQYF | TGTGCCAGCAGCAGATCACAGGGGGCATCTTCCTACGAGCAGTACTTC
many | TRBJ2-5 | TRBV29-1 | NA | CSATWSGARKTQYF | TGCAGCGCTACTTGGTCGGGGGCGAGAAAGACCCAGTACTTC
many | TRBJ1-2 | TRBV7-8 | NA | CASGGVGVYGYTF | TGTGCCAGTGGGGGGGTAGGGGTATATGGCTACACCTTC
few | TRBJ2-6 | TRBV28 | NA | CASTPPGANVLTF | TGTGCCAGCACCCCCCCCGGGGCCAACGTCCTGACTTTC
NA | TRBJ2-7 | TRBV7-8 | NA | CVSSLEHGTCEQYF | TGTGTCAGCAGCTTAGAGCACGGGACCTGCGAGCAGTACTTC
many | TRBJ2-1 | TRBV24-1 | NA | CATSGTGNYNEQLGNKQFF | TGTGCCACCAGTGGAACAGGAAACTACAATGAGCAGTTAGGGAATAAGCAGTTCTTC
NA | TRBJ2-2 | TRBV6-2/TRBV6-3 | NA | CASSRQVGGPFF | TGTGCCAGCAGCAGACAGGTCGGGGGGCCGTTTTTT
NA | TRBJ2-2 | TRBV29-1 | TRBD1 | CSAMDRGSVTGELFF | TGCAGTGCCATGGACAGGGGGTCGGTCACCGGGGAGCTGTTTTTT
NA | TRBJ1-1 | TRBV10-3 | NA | CAISDRPGREAFF | TGTGCCATCAGTGACAGACCGGGGCGGGAAGCCTTCTTT
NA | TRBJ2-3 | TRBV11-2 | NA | CASSLVGCGESKDTQYF | TGTGCCAGCAGCTTAGTTGGCTGCGGGGAAAGCAAAGATACGCAGTATTTT
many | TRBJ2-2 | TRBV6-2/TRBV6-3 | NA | CAVTRSGLTGELFF | TGTGCCGTGACCAGATCGGGGCTCACCGGGGAGCTGTTTTTT
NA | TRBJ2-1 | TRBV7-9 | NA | CASSPTGGPCNEQFF | TGTGCCAGCAGCCCCACGGGGGGCCCCTGCAATGAGCAGTTCTTC
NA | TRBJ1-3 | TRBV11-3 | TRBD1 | CDSSPDRGTGNTIYF | TGTGACAGCAGTCCTGACAGGGGAACTGGAAACACCATATATTTT
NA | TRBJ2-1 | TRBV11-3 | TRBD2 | CDSSDQGLAANNEEFF | TGTGACAGCAGCGATCAGGGACTAGCAGCCAACAATGAGGAGTTCTTC
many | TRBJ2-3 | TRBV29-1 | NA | CSVIQAIMFDTQYF | TGCAGCGTTATACAGGCGATTATGTTCGATACGCAGTATTTT
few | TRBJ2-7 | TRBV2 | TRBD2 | CATSGGSYGQYF | TGTGCCACTAGCGGGGGGTCTTACGGACAGTACTTC
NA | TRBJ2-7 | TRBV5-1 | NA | CAGSLTRAENYEQYF | TGCGCCGGCAGCCTGACCCGGGCAGAAAACTACGAGCAGTACTTC
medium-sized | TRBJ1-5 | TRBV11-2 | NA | CASSLDWAVNQPQHF | TGTGCCAGCAGCTTAGATTGGGCGGTTAATCAGCCCCAGCATTTT
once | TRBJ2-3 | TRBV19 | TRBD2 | CARSQLATDTQYF | TGTGCCAGAAGCCAACTAGCGACAGATACGCAGTATTTT
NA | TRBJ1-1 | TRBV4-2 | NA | CASSQVGEVGYTEAFF | TGTGCCAGCAGTCAAGTGGGAGAAGTAGGGTACACTGAAGCTTTCTTT
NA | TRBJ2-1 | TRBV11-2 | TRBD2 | CASSLETSGTNEQFF | TGTGCCAGCAGCTTAGAGACTAGCGGGACCAATGAGCAGTTCTTC
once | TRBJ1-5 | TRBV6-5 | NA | CASSHNQYNYQPQHF | TGTGCCAGCAGTCATAACCAATATAACTATCAGCCCCAGCATTTT
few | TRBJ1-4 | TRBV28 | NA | CASSLRRGRRIGDEKLFF | TGTGCCAGCAGTTTAAGGCGGGGACGAAGGATAGGGGATGAAAAACTGTTTTTT
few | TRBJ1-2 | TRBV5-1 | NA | CASSPGLADFGDYGYTF | TGCGCCAGCAGTCCGGGCCTGGCGGATTTCGGCGACTATGGCTACACCTTC
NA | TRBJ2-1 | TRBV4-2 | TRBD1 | CASDPGQGPYNDQFF | TGTGCCAGCGACCCGGGACAGGGTCCCTACAATGACCAGTTTTTC
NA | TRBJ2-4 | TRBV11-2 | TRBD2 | CTSSPMTSGRDNIQYF | TGTACGAGCAGCCCTATGACTAGCGGGAGGGACAACATTCAGTACTTC
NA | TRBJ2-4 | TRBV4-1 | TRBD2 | CASSQENPAGWPGTRNIQCF | TGCGCCAGCAGCCAAGAAAACCCAGCGGGGTGGCCTGGGACCAGAAACATTCAGTGCTTC
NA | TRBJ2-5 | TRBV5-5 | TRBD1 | CASSLTMAGGSLGGTQYF | TGTGCCAGCAGCTTGACTATGGCAGGGGGAAGTCTAGGGGGGACCCAGTACTTC
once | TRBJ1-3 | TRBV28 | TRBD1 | CASNRPTGYREGNTIYF | TGTGCCAGCAACCGACCGACAGGGTACAGAGAGGGAAACACCATATATTTT
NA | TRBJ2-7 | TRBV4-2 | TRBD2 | CASSQSTSVPSYEQYF | TGTGCTAGCAGCCAATCCACTAGCGTCCCTTCCTACGAGCAGTACTTC
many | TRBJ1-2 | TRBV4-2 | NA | CASSQDRRGGYTF | TGTGCCAGCAGCCAAGACCGGAGGGGTGGCTACACCTTC
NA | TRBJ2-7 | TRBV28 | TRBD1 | CVSSLSRQGDYEQYF | TGTGTCAGCAGTTTGTCCCGACAGGGGGATTACGAGCAGTACTTC
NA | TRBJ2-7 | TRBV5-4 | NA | CARCLPLQGHLSYEQYF | TGTGCCAGGTGCTTACCGTTACAGGGACACCTAAGCTACGAGCAGTACTTC
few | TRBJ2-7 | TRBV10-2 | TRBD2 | CASRLTPSGGEQYF | TGCGCCAGCAGACTGACGCCTAGCGGGGGCGAGCAGTACTTC
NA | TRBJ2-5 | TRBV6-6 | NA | CASTDTLETQHF | TGTGCCAGCACGGATACTTTGGAGACCCAGCACTTC
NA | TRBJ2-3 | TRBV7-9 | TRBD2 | CASSVPGLGEPTDTQYF | TGTGCCAGCAGCGTCCCGGGACTAGGAGAGCCCACAGATACGCAGTATTTT
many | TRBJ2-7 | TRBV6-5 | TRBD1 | CASSEDRVGQQYF | TGTGCCAGCTCCGAGGACAGGGTGGGGCAGCAGTACTTC
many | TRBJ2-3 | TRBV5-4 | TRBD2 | CASSSSAGAGTDTQYF | TGTGCCAGCAGCTCCTCAGCGGGAGCAGGTACAGATACGCAGTATTTT